This TCR beta chain was recorded in a study of blood T cells in healthy people across ages. Study-wide context: Per two T cells, about one barcoded beta molecule was captured through template switching. Whole-study findings and limits: When one million T cells were used, diversity estimates were thought to be underestimates. PBMCs left unsorted prevented a conclusive naive versus antigen-experienced comparison. Unknown donor CMV status possibly confounded expanded clonotype changes.

The CDR3 is made up of 15 amino acids. V gave up 4 bases and J gave up 5 bases, with 17 bases separating them. The germline V gene has CDR1 MNHEY and CDR2 SVGEGT. As regards this clonotype: Antigen unknown.

The second PCR ran about 6 to 12 cycles with a sample-barcoded 5' primer and J-beta primers. From the 5' RACE reads, TCRdb called clonotypes with MiXCR, one entry per CDR3 protein. The sample records 780,000 or so distinct CDR3 sequences, roughly 50% being singletons. The sequenced material came from blood. This TCR came from a middle-aged man in good health. This chain uses TRBV6-2 or TRBV6-3 with TRBJ1-1, with D possibly matching TRBD1 (5 bases). The CDR3 sequence is CASSSTPVRVTEAFF. CDR3 DNA: TGTGCCAGCAGTTCCACTCCAGTCAGGGTAACTGAAGCTTTCTTT.